These 27 T cell receptor beta chains were all obtained from the same sample, sequenced in a study of a mutant IDH1 vaccine in newly diagnosed glioma. Some clones are missing from TCRdb's copy, which holds only in-frame ones; the method was immunoSEQ multiplex PCR. The sample records 30,000 or so clones, less than 90% being singletons. The time point denotes: baseline, week 1 (first vaccination visit). Stated treatment: pre-vaccination baseline after standard-of-care therapy. Material: PBMCs, obtained from a glioma patient treated with radiotherapy, temozolomide or both. Receptors originate from a woman aged 40 to 50 with glioma.

The gene calls are TRBV20-1 and TRBJ2-3; TRBD1 is a possible D gene (8 bases). The length of the CDR3 is 11 residues. Trimming pared 4 bases from V and 8 bases from J, leaving 10 bases between. The germline V gene encodes CDR1 DFQATT and CDR2 SNEGSKA (reference sequence). Here the CDR3 DNA reads TGCAGTGCTAACAGGGGGGGTACGCAGTATTTT. Amino acid sequence: CSANRGGTQYF.

The genes are TRBV6-5 and TRBJ2-1; D possibly uses TRBD1 or TRBD2 (6 bases each). The CDR3 covers 14 residues. From germline, CDR1 is MNHEY and CDR2 SVGAGI. V dropped 6 bases and J dropped 14 bases, with 23 bases sitting between them. CDR3 amino acids: CASRPGGGPLMEFF. CDR3 sequence (DNA): TGTGCCAGCAGACCCGGAGGGGGGCCCCTTATGGAGTTCTTC.

J is TRBJ1-2 and V is TRBV7-8; no clear D gene. The length of the CDR3 is 15 residues. Deletions cut 5 bases from V and 0 bases from J, with 13 bases between. CDR1 and CDR2 from the germline V gene are SGHVS and FQNEAQ. The CDR3 is CASSLGASANYGYTF. CDR3 nucleotides: TGTGCCAGCAGCCTGGGAGCTTCAGCTAACTATGGCTACACCTTC.

The chain links TRBV2 to TRBJ1-1; possible D gene TRBD1, 5 bases. The CDR3 contains 14 residues. V was trimmed by 7 bases and J by 0 bases, leaving 12 bases between them. CDR1 is SNHLY, CDR2 FYNNEI, per germline. The CDR3 DNA sequence: TGTGCCAGCAAACTCAGGGTTTTGAACACTGAAGCTTTCTTT. This translates into CASKLRVLNTEAFF.

This clone appeared a single time. CDR3 coding DNA: TGTGCCAGCAGCCTAGACGGTGAAGCTTTCTTT. Amino acid sequence: CASSLDGEAFF. The chain links TRBV2 to TRBJ1-1; D not certain. The V and J ends lost 6 bases and 7 bases respectively, with 9 bases between them. Germline V gene data show CDR1 as SNHLY and CDR2 as FYNNEI. The CDR3 has 11 amino acids.

The chain combines TRBV2 with TRBJ2-7, with a possible D match to TRBD2 (6 bases). V lost 6 bases and J lost 0, with 12 bases in between. The CDR3 sequence is 14 residues long. Germline CDR1 is SNHLY and CDR2 is FYNNEI. The CDR3 coding sequence is TGTGCCAGCAGGCTAGCGCTTAGCTCCTACGAGCAGTACTTC. Protein: CASRLALSSYEQYF. Looking up the rest from reference TRBV2 and TRBJ2-7 gives the full variable domain: EPEVTQTPSHQVTQMGQEVILRCVPISNHLYFYWYRQILGQKVEFLVSFYNNEISEKSEIFDDQFSVERPDGSNFTLKIRSTKLEDSAMYFCASRLALSSYEQYFGPGTRLTVT.

This rearrangement joins TRBV10-2 to TRBJ2-7; possibly TRBD1 for D (6 bases). Trimming stripped 7 bases from V and 4 bases from J, with 17 bases between. In germline, CDR1 is WSHSY, CDR2 SAAADI. This CDR3 region has 14 residues. DNA for the CDR3: TGCGCCAGCATTAAGCCCTCGACAGGATACGAGCAGTACTTC. It yields the protein CASIKPSTGYEQYF.

The rearrangement joins TRBV6-1 to TRBJ1-4, with 8 bases aligning to TRBD1. The V and J ends lost 3 bases and 7 bases, in that order; junction bases with no gene match: 10. The CDR3 spans 16 residues. Per the germline V gene, CDR1 is MNHNS and CDR2 is SASEGT. Written as DNA, the CDR3 is TGTGCCAGCAGTGACGGAGAAGGACAGGGATTTGAAAAACTGTTTTTT. Translation: CASSDGEGQGFEKLFF.

The chain uses TRBV7-2 and TRBJ1-1; D call uncertain. Trimming removed 0 bases at V and 1 base at J, with 18 bases between. Germline assignment: CDR1 SGHTA and CDR2 FQGNSA. This CDR3 comprises 18 residues. The CDR3: CASSLAGGRTLGNTEAFF. CDR3 sequence (DNA): TGTGCCAGCAGCTTAGCAGGAGGCCGGACTCTAGGGAACACTGAAGCTTTCTTT. The full variable domain, its missing parts supplied by reference TRBV7-2 and TRBJ1-1, is GAGVSQSPSNKVTEKGKDVELRCDPISGHTALYWYRQSLGQGLEFLIYFQGNSAPDKSGLPSDRFSAERTGGSVSTLTIQRTQQEDSAVYLCASSLAGGRTLGNTEAFFGQGTRLTVV.

The chain joins TRBV7-2 to TRBJ2-2; TRBD1 is a possible D gene (5 bases). CDR1 SGHTA and CDR2 FQGNSA come from the germline V gene. V lost 5 bases to trimming and J lost 5 bases, with 12 bases between them. The CDR3 totals 14 residues. CDR3 sequence: CASSPRQKTGELFF. The DNA for the CDR3 is TGTGCCAGCAGCCCGCGACAGAAAACCGGGGAGCTGTTTTTT.

Written as DNA, the CDR3 is TGTGCCAGCAGCGGGGGTGGGAGCGGGAGCTCCTACGAGCAGTACTTC. Translating it yields CASSGGGSGSSYEQYF. The genes are TRBV7-8 and TRBJ2-7; TRBD2 aligns across 8 bases. This CDR3 is 16 amino acids long. J was trimmed by 0 bases and V by 5 bases; bases with no gene match: 9. CDR1 SGHVS and CDR2 FQNEAQ come from the germline V gene. Variable domain in full (rest from reference TRBV7-8 and TRBJ2-7): GAGVSQSPRYKVAKRGQDVALRCDPISGHVSLFWYQQALGQGPEFLTYFQNEAQLDKSGLPSDRFFAERPEGSVSTLKIQRTQQEDSAVYLCASSGGGSGSSYEQYFGPGTRLTVT.

The chain recombines TRBV5-6 with TRBJ1-1, with D hard to call. Germline CDR1 is SGHDT and CDR2 is YYEEEE. CDR3 size: 12 residues. The germline V and J ends were trimmed by 2 bases and 8 bases, with 10 bases remaining between them. The CDR3 here is CASSFGPWEAFF. CDR3 bases: TGTGCCAGCAGCTTTGGACCTTGGGAAGCTTTCTTT.

The genes are TRBV7-2 and TRBJ1-5; tentatively, D is TRBD1 (6 bases). Per germline, CDR1 SGHTA and CDR2 FQGNSA. The CDR3 spans 15 residues. The germline V and J ends were trimmed by 5 bases and 2 bases, with 13 bases remaining between them. In DNA, the CDR3 is TGTGCCAGCAGCCGCGGGGGGGCGGGCAATCAGCCCCAGCATTTT. Protein product: CASSRGGAGNQPQHF.

The rearrangement links TRBV4-1 to TRBJ2-7; 12 bases map to TRBD2. This CDR3 spans 15 amino acids. CDR1 and CDR2 from the germline V gene are MGHRA and YSYEKL. V dropped 5 bases and J dropped 3; count of bases not matched to a gene: 5. This CDR3 is CASSASGGADYEQYF. CDR3 in DNA: TGCGCCAGCAGCGCTAGCGGGGGGGCAGACTACGAGCAGTACTTC.

This chain connects TRBV7-9 to TRBJ2-1; no reliable D call. The CDR3 contains 12 residues. CDR1 is SEHNR, CDR2 FQNEAQ, per germline (reference sequence). V lost 3 bases, J lost 14 bases, and 14 bases lay in between. The CDR3 loop is CASSLEQPFKFF. The CDR3 DNA sequence: TGTGCCAGCAGCTTGGAACAGCCTTTCAAGTTCTTC.

This chain uses TRBV27 with TRBJ2-7, with TRBD1 matching 7 bases. Germline V gene data show CDR1 as MNHEY and CDR2 as SMNVEV (reference sequence). The CDR3 extends over 14 amino acids. V dropped 5 bases and J dropped 2; count of bases not matched to a gene: 6. CDR3 DNA: TGTGCCAGCAGTCCACAGGGGATCGCCTACGAGCAGTACTTC. Translated: CASSPQGIAYEQYF.

This rearrangement joins TRBV5-1 to TRBJ2-7; TRBD1 matches at 7 bases. CDR1 SGHRS and CDR2 YFSETQ come from the germline V gene. With 3 bases clipped from V and 0 bases from J, the junction kept 6 bases outside the gene matches. The CDR3 has 15 residues. CDR3 sequence: CASSSFGTASYEQYF. Here the CDR3 DNA reads TGCGCCAGCAGCTCATTCGGGACAGCCTCCTACGAGCAGTACTTC.

The chain links TRBV29-1 to TRBJ2-1; D perhaps matches TRBD1 (5 bases). V was shortened by 8 bases and J by 9 bases, with 14 bases between the two germline ends. There are 11 residues in the CDR3. The germline CDR1 and CDR2 sequences are SQVTM and ANQGSEA. Here the CDR3 DNA reads TGCAGCCCTGGTTGGGGCGGTGAGCAGTTCTTC. Translation: CSPGWGGEQFF.

This clone has a single count. The chain is built from TRBV5-4 and TRBJ2-1, with 7 bases that match TRBD2. The germline gives CDR1 SGHNT, CDR2 YYREEE (reference sequence). Trimming took 4 bases from V and 3 from J; bases not matched to a gene: 13. The CDR3 sequence is 17 residues long. CDR3 in DNA: TGTGCCAGCAGCAGTCTCGGCGGGGCTAGCGGCTACAATGAGCAGTTCTTC. The encoded protein is CASSSLGGASGYNEQFF.

The chain combines TRBV11-2 with TRBJ2-2; TRBD2 agrees at 11 bases. This CDR3 spans 16 amino acids. Losses at the gene ends were 6 bases for V and 0 bases for J; bases not matched to a gene: 3. Germline V gene sequence: CDR1 SGHAT, CDR2 FQNNGV. The CDR3 nucleotides read TGTGCCAGCAGGATAGCGGGAGGGCCGAACACCGGGGAGCTGTTTTTT. It encodes CASRIAGGPNTGELFF. Combining the CDR3 with reference TRBV11-2 and TRBJ2-2 gives the whole variable domain EAGVAQSPRYKIIEKRQSVAFWCNPISGHATLYWYQQILGQGPKLLIQFQNNGVVDDSQLPKDRFSAERLKGVDSTLKIQPAKLEDSAVYLCASRIAGGPNTGELFFGEGSRLTVL.

The chain recombines TRBV2 with TRBJ1-5; 7 nucleotides match TRBD1. Trimming cost V 6 bases and J 3 bases; bases outside gene matches: 5. Germline loops: CDR1 SNHLY, CDR2 FYNNEI. The CDR3 totals 14 residues. CDR3 in DNA: TGTGCCAGCAGAAATGACAGGGACAATCAGCCCCAGCATTTT. Translated, it gives CASRNDRDNQPQHF.

In nucleotides, the CDR3 is TGTGCCAGCAGCTTAACAGGGAGCTCCTACAATGAGCAGTTCTTC. Its protein product is CASSLTGSSYNEQFF. The chain joins TRBV6-5 to TRBJ2-1; tentative D call: TRBD1 (6 bases). Looked up from germline, CDR1 is MNHEY and CDR2 is SVGAGI. Trimming left V 6 bases short and J 0 bases short, with 12 bases between. The CDR3 extends over 15 amino acids.

This rearrangement joins TRBV27 to TRBJ2-7, with TRBD1 as a possible D gene (5 bases). Trimming cost V 2 bases and J 1 base, with 12 bases left between them. CDR1 MNHEY and CDR2 SMNVEV come from the germline V gene (reference sequence). The CDR3 runs to 15 residues. In nucleotides, the CDR3 is TGTGCCAGCAGTTTAATCACGGACAAATCCTACGAGCAGTACTTC. It translates to CASSLITDKSYEQYF.

A few counts support this clone. V is TRBV5-1 and J is TRBJ2-1, with 7 bases that match TRBD2. The length of the CDR3 is 14 residues. J gave up 11 bases and V 1 base, and 9 bases lay outside the gene matches. Per germline, CDR1 SGHRS and CDR2 YFSETQ. The CDR3 nucleotides read TGCGCCAGCAGCTTGTATGCGGGAGACCTCAAGCAGTTCTTC. It yields the protein CASSLYAGDLKQFF.

The chain combines TRBV30 with TRBJ2-1; 14 nucleotides line up with TRBD2. The J segment lost 10 bases and the V segment lost 5 bases, leaving 4 bases of the junction unmatched. Germline V lookup: CDR1 GTSNPN, CDR2 SVGIG (reference sequence). The CDR3 sequence is 13 residues long. The CDR3 spells CAWAGLAGVEQFF. The CDR3 bases are TGTGCCTGGGCGGGACTAGCGGGAGTAGAGCAGTTCTTC.

The rearrangement uses TRBV28 and TRBJ2-7; D is unresolved. Germline V lookup: CDR1 MDHEN, CDR2 SYDVKM. Trimming took off 5 bases at V and 3 bases at J, with 8 bases between the two ends. CDR3 length: 12 residues. CDR3 in amino acids: CASSADDYEQYF. The CDR3 DNA reads TGTGCCAGCAGTGCCGATGACTACGAGCAGTACTTC.

This sequence joins TRBV6-1 and TRBJ1-2; D is undetermined. V lost 3 bases and J 4 bases, leaving 15 bases between the germline ends. The CDR3 covers 15 residues. The germline V gene encodes CDR1 MNHNS and CDR2 SASEGT. CDR3 amino acids: CASSDTPGGGYGYTF. The CDR3 nucleotides are TGTGCCAGCAGTGACACCCCTGGTGGTGGCTATGGCTACACCTTC.